This T cell receptor (beta chain) comes out of a study of T cell responses to AZD1222 COVID-19 vaccine. Study results and limitations: Seropositivity was recorded at baseline in only 6 or 7 AZD1222 recipients. Spike-specific TCR depth and breadth grew after two AZD1222 doses. Targets within unmutated variant regions were reportedly found for nearly half of spike-specific TCRs.

Comments on this clone: Antigen specificity is unknown.

TCRdb's copy holds only in-frame clones and misses some; the assay was immunoSEQ multiplex PCR. The table records under 200,000 clones, around nine tenths of them present only once. CDR1 is KGHSH and CDR2 is LQKENI in the germline V gene. CDR3 size: 15 residues. V lost 5 bases to trimming and J lost 8 bases; unmatched junction nucleotides: 12. This chain joins TRBV18 and TRBJ2-4; 7 bases are a match to TRBD2. Specimen: peripheral blood, collected on day 0 of AZD1222 vaccination. The receptor comes from an adult in good health. CDR3 amino acids: CASSSLSRGGDIQYF. CDR3 coding DNA: TGTGCCAGCTCATCGCTGAGCCGTGGGGGGGACATTCAGTACTTC.